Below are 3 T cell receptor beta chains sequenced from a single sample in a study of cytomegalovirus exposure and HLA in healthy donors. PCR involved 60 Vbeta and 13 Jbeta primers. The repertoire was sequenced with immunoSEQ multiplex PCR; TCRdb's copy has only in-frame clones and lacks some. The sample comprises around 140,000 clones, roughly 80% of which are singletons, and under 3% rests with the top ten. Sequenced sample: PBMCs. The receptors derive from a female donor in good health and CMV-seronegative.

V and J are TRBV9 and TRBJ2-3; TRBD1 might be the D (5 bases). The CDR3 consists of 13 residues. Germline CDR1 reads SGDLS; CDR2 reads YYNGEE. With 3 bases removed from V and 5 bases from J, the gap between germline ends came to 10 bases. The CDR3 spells CASSGTQGDTQYF. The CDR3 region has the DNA TGTGCCAGCAGCGGCACTCAGGGAGATACGCAGTATTTT. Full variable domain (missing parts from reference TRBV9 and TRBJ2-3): DSGVTQTPKHLITATGQRVTLRCSPRSGDLSVYWYQQSLDQGLQFLIQYYNGEERAKGNILERFSAQQFPDLHSELNLSSLELGDSALYFCASSGTQGDTQYFGPGTRLTVL.

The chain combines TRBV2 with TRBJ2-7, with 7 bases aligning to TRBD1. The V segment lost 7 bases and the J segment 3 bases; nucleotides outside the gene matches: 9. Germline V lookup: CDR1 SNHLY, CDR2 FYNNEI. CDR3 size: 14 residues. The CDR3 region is CASNKGALVYEQYF. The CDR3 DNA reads TGTGCCAGCAATAAGGGGGCTCTCGTCTACGAGCAGTACTTC.

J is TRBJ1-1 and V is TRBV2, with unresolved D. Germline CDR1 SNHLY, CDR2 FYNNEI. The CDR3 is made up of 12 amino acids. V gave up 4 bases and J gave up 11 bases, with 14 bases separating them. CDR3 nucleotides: TGTGCCAGCAGTGGATCCACCCCGCGGGCTTTCTTT. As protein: CASSGSTPRAFF.